This passage covers 3 T cell receptor beta chains from one sample sequenced in a study of blood T cell repertoires in COVID-19. TCRdb's table, derived via immunoSEQ multiplex PCR, lists solely in-frame clones and lacks some. The sample holds tens of thousands of clones, about 80% seen once. The sequenced sample consisted of peripheral blood. Every receptor here comes from a human donor in a cohort sampled during active COVID-19.

The rearrangement uses TRBV6-5 and TRBJ1-6; 7 bases agree with TRBD1. CDR3 size: 15 residues. Germline loops: CDR1 MNHEY, CDR2 SVGAGI. V was pared by 5 bases and J by 5 bases, with 6 bases of the junction left unmatched. Here the CDR3 reads CASSLGTANNSPLHF. The CDR3 nucleotides read TGTGCCAGCAGTCTCGGGACAGCTAATAATTCACCCCTCCACTTT.

The chain employs TRBV13 and TRBJ1-5; tentative D call: TRBD1 (6 bases). The germline gives CDR1 PRHDT, CDR2 FYEKMQ (reference sequence). The CDR3 consists of 15 residues. Trimming took 2 bases from V and 5 from J, leaving 13 bases between them. CDR3 coding DNA: TGTGCCAGCAGCTTAAGCGGGGACACTGATCAGCCCCAGCATTTT. Translation: CASSLSGDTDQPQHF. The entire variable domain, with the rest obtained from reference TRBV13 and TRBJ1-5, is as follows: AAGVIQSPRHLIKEKRETATLKCYPIPRHDTVYWYQQGPGQDPQFLISFYEKMQSDKGSIPDRFSAQQFSDYHSELNMSSLELGDSALYFCASSLSGDTDQPQHFGDGTRLSIL.

The CDR3 DNA is TGTGCCAGCAGTTTAGGGGCGTCTTGGAATCAGCCCCAGCATTTT. This encodes CASSLGASWNQPQHF. V is TRBV28 and J is TRBJ1-5; D possibly corresponds to TRBD1 (5 bases). Germline assignment: CDR1 MDHEN and CDR2 SYDVKM. The V and J ends lost 2 bases and 4 bases respectively, with 12 bases between them. CDR3 length: 15 amino acids.